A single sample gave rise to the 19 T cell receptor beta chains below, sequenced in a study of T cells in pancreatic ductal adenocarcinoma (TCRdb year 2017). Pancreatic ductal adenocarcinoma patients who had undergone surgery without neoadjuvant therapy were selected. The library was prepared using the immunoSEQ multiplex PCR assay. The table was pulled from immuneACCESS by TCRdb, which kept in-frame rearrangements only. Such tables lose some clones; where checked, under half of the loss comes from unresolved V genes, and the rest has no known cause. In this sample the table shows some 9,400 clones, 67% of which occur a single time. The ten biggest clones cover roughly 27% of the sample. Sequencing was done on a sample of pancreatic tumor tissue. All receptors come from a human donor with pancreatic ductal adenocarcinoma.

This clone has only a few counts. CDR3 region: CASSLEGQSNQPQHF. The CDR3 DNA sequence: TGCGCCAGCAGCTTGGAGGGACAGAGCAATCAGCCCCAGCATTTT. The rearrangement joins TRBV5-1 to TRBJ1-5; 7 bases match TRBD1. The germline V gene encodes CDR1 SGHRS and CDR2 YFSETQ. The CDR3 has 15 residues. V was clipped by 0 bases and J by 1 base; unmatched bases: 1.

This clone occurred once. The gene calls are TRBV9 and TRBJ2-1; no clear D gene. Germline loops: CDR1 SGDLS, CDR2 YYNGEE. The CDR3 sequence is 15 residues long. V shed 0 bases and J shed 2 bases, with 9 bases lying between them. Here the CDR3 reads CASSVDVATYNEQFF. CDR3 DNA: TGTGCCAGCAGCGTAGATGTGGCTACCTACAATGAGCAGTTCTTC.

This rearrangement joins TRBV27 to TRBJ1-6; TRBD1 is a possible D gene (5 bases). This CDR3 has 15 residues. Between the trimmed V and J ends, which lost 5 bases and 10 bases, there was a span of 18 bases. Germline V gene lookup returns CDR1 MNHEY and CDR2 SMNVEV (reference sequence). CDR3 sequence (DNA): TGTGCCAGCAGTCAACAGCCAGGGTCCAAATCACCCCTCCACTTT. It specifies CASSQQPGSKSPLHF.

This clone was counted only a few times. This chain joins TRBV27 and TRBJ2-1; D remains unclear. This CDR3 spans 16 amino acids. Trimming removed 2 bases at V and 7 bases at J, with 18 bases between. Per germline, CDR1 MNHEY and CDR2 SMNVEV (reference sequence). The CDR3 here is CASSLTASLWVNEQFF. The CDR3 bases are TGTGCCAGCAGTTTAACGGCCTCCCTGTGGGTGAATGAGCAGTTCTTC.

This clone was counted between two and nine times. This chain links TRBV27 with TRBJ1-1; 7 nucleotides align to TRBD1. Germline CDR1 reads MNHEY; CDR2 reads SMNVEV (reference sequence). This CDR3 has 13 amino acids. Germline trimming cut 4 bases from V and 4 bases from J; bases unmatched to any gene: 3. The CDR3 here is CASSSTGATEAFF. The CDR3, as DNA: TGTGCCAGCAGTTCCACAGGGGCCACTGAAGCTTTCTTT.

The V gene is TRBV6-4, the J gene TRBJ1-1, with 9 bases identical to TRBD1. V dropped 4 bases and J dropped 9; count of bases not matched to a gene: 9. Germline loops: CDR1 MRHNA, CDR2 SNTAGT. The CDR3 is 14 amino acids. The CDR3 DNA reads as TGTGCCAGCAGTGCCACTCCGGGACAGGGAAAAGCTTTCTTT. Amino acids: CASSATPGQGKAFF.

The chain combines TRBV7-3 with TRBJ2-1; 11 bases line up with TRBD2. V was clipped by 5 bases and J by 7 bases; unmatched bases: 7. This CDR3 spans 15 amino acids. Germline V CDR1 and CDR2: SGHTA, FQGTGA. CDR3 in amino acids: CASSPGLAVGNEQFF. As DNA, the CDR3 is TGTGCCAGCAGCCCGGGACTAGCGGTGGGGAATGAGCAGTTCTTC.

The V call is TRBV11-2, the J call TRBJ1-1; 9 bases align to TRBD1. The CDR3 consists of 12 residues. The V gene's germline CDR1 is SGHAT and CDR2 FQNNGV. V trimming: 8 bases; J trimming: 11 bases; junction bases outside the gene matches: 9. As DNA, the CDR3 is TGTGCCAGCGGAAGGACAGGGGCTGGGGCTTTCTTT. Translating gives CASGRTGAGAFF.

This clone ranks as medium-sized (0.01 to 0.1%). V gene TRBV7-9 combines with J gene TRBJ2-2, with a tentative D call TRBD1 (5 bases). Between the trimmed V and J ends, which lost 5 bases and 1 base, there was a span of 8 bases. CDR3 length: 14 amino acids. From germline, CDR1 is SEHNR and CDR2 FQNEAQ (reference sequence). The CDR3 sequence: CASSPGQNTGELFF. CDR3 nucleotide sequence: TGTGCCAGCAGCCCAGGACAGAACACCGGGGAGCTGTTTTTT.

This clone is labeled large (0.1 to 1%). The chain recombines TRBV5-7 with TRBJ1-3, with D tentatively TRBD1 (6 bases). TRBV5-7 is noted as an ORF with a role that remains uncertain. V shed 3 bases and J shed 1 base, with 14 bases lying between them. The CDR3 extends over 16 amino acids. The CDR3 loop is CASSWGQGQSGNTIYF. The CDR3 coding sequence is TGTGCCAGCAGCTGGGGGCAGGGCCAGTCTGGAAACACCATATATTTT.

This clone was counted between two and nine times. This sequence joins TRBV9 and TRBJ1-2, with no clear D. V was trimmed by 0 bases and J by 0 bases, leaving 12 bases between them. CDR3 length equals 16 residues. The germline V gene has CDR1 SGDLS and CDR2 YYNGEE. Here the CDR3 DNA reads TGTGCCAGCAGCGTAGGCGTCGGTTTAGCTAACTATGGCTACACCTTC. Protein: CASSVGVGLANYGYTF. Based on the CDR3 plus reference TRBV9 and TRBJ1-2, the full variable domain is DSGVTQTPKHLITATGQRVTLRCSPRSGDLSVYWYQQSLDQGLQFLIQYYNGEERAKGNILERFSAQQFPDLHSELNLSSLELGDSALYFCASSVGVGLANYGYTFGSGTRLTVV.

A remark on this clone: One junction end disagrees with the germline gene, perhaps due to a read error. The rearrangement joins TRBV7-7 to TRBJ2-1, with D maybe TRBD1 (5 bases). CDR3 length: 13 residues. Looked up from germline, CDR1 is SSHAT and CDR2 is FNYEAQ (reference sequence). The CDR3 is CASSLYQGYEQFF. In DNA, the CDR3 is TGTGCTAGCAGCTTATATCAGGGATATGAGCAGTTCTTC.

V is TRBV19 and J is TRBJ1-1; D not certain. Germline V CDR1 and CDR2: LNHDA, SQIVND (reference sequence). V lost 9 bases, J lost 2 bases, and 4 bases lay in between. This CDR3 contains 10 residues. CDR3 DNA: TGTGCCAGGACAAACACTGAAGCTTTCTTT. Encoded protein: CARTNTEAFF. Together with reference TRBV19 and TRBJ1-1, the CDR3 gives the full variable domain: DGGITQSPKYLFRKEGQNVTLSCEQNLNHDAMYWYRQDPGQGLRLIYYSQIVNDFQKGDIAEGYSVSREKKESFPLTVTSAQKNPTAFYLCARTNTEAFFGQGTRLTVV.

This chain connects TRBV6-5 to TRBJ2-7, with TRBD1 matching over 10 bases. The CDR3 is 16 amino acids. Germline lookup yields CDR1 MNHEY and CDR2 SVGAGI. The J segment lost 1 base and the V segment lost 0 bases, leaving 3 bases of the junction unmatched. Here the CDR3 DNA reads TGTGCCAGCAGTTACTCAGCGGACAGGGGGTCCTACGAGCAGTACTTC. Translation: CASSYSADRGSYEQYF.

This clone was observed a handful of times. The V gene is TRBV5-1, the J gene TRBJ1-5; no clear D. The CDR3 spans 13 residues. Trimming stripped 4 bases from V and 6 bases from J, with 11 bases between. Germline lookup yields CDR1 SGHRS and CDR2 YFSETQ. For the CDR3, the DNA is TGCGCCAGCAGCCCCTACCCGGGTCAGCCCCAGCATTTT. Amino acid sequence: CASSPYPGQPQHF.

DNA of the CDR3: TGTGCCAGCAGTCTCGGCAGGGGGCTCGAGCAGTACTTC. Translation: CASSLGRGLEQYF. The V gene is TRBV2, the J gene TRBJ2-7, with 8 bases identical to TRBD1. This CDR3 is built from 13 residues. With V trimmed by 5 bases and J by 6 bases, 6 bases remained unmatched. Germline-derived CDR1 and CDR2 are SNHLY and FYNNEI. The entire variable domain, with the rest obtained from reference TRBV2 and TRBJ2-7, is as follows: EPEVTQTPSHQVTQMGQEVILRCVPISNHLYFYWYRQILGQKVEFLVSFYNNEISEKSEIFDDQFSVERPDGSNFTLKIRSTKLEDSAMYFCASSLGRGLEQYFGPGTRLTVT.

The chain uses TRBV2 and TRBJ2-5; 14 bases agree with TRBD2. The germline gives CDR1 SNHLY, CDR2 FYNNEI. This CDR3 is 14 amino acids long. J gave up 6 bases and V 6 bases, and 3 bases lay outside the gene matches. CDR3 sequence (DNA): TGTGCCAGCAGGGGGACTAGCGGGGGTCAGACCCAGTACTTC. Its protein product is CASRGTSGGQTQYF.

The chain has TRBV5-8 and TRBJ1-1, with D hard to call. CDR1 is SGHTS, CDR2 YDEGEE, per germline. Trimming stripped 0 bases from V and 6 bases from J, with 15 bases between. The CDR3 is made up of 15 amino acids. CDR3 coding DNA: TGTGCCAGCAGCTTGGGTTGGATCGGGAGGTCTGAAGCTTTCTTT. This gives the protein CASSLGWIGRSEAFF.

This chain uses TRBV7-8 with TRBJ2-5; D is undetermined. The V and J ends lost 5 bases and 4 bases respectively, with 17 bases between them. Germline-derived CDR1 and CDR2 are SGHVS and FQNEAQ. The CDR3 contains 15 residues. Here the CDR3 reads CASSGTELFGETQYF. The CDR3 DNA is TGTGCCAGCAGCGGCACGGAACTCTTCGGAGAGACCCAGTACTTC. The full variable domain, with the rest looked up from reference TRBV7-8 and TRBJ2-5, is GAGVSQSPRYKVAKRGQDVALRCDPISGHVSLFWYQQALGQGPEFLTYFQNEAQLDKSGLPSDRFFAERPEGSVSTLKIQRTQQEDSAVYLCASSGTELFGETQYFGPGTRLLVL.